This entry features one T cell receptor (beta chain) sequence. Its antigen is not identified. The data derive from a study of OX40 agonist ivuxolimab in advanced cancers. Study summary: Participants could have had prior anti-PD-1, anti-PD-L1 or anti-CTLA-4 therapy, and less than 45% had some. Partial responses were achieved by three patients: one hepatocellular carcinoma, two cutaneous melanoma. Study-wide results and limits: The mean number of expanded clones was higher in CD8+ T cells than in CD4+.

The table came from immunoSEQ multiplex PCR; TCRdb's copy has only in-frame clones and leaves some out. The profile covers fewer than 80,000 clones, with approximately 86% appearing a single time and around 0.75% taken by the ten largest. Collection of blood occurred at baseline, at cycle 4 day 1, and at cycle 7 day 1. The TCR sequence derives from an adult with an advanced solid tumor such as melanoma, head and neck, liver or kidney cancer. The sequenced sample was CD4+ or CD8+ T cells sorted from blood, obtained in a trial of the OX40 agonist ivuxolimab.

CDR3: CASSITGGPNEKLFF. As DNA, the CDR3 is TGTGCCAGTAGTATTACAGGGGGCCCTAATGAAAAACTGTTTTTT. This chain joins TRBV19 and TRBJ1-4, with TRBD1 matching over 9 bases. The CDR3 is 15 amino acids. V lost 3 bases to trimming and J lost 3 bases; unmatched junction nucleotides: 2. Germline lookup yields CDR1 LNHDA and CDR2 SQIVND (reference sequence).